These 2 T cell receptor beta chains share one sample of origin, sequenced in a study of identical twins. TCRdb itself ran the 5' RACE reads through MiXCR, one entry per CDR3 protein. The table records 400,000 to 500,000 distinct CDR3 sequences, 13% to 15% of them present only once. These data were also filed under a second study, of yellow fever vaccine responses in identical twins.

Sequencing was done on a sample of CD4+ T cells sorted from blood. The receptors stem from a woman aged 18 to 35 in good health.

This clonotype was counted between two and nine times. V usage is TRBV28 and J usage is TRBJ2-5; D not certain. V lost 5 bases and J 6 bases, leaving 7 bases between the germline ends. From germline, CDR1 is MDHEN and CDR2 SYDVKM. The CDR3 extends over 11 amino acids. CDR3 amino acids: CASSPRKTQYF. The CDR3 coding sequence is TGTGCCAGCAGTCCTAGGAAGACCCAGTACTTC.

At least ten counts were recorded for this clonotype. V and J are TRBV18 and TRBJ2-5; 8 bases match TRBD1. V gave up 2 bases and J gave up 1 base; unmatched junction bases: 0. Germline CDR1 KGHSH, CDR2 LQKENI. This CDR3 region has 14 residues. The CDR3 DNA sequence: TGTGCCAGCTCACCAGGGACAGGCCAAGAGACCCAGTACTTC. It is translated as CASSPGTGQETQYF.